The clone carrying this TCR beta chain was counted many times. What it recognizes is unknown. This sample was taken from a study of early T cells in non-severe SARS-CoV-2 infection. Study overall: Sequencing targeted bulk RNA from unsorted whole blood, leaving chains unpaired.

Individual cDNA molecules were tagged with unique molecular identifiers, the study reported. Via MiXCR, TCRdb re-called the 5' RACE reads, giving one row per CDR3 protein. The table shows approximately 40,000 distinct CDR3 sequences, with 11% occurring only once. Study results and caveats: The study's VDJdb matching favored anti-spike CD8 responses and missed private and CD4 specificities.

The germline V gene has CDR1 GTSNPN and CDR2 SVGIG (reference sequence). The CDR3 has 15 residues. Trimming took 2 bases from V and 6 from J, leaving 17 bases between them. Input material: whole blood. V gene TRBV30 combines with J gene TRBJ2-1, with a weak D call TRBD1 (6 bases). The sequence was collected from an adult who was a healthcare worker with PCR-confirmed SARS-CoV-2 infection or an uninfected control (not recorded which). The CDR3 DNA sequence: TGTGCCTGGAGTAGGGGACAACCTCATGTCAATGAGCAGTTCTTC. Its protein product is CAWSRGQPHVNEQFF.